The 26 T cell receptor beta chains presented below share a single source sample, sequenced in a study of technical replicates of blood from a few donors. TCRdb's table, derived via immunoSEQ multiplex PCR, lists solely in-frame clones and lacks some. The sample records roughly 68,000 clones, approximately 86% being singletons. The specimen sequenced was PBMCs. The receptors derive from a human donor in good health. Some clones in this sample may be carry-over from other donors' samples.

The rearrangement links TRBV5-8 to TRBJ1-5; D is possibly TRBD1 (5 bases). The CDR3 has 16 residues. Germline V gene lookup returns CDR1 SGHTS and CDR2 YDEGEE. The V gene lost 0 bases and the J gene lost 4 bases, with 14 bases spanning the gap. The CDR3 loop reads CASSLALSGPNQPQHF. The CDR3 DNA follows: TGTGCCAGCAGCTTGGCTTTATCAGGGCCGAATCAGCCCCAGCATTTT. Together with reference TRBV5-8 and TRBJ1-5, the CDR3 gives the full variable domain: EAGVTQSPTHLIKTRGQQATLRCSPISGHTSVYWYQQALGLGLQFLLWYDEGEERNRGNFPPRFSGRQFPNYSSELNVNALELEDSALYLCASSLALSGPNQPQHFGDGTRLSIL.

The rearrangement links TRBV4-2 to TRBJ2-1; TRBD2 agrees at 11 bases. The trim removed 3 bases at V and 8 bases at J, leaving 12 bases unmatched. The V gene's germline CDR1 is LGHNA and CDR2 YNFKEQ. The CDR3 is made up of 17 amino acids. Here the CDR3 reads CASSQIGTSGPTDEQFF. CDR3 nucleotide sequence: TGTGCCAGCAGCCAGATAGGGACTAGCGGCCCCACGGATGAGCAGTTCTTC.

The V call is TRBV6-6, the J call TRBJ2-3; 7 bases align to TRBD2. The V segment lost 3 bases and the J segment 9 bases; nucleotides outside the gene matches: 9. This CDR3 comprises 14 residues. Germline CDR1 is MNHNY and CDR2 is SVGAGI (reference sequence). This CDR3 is CASSYERGVATQYF. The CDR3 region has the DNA TGTGCCAGCAGTTATGAACGGGGGGTGGCAACGCAGTATTTT.

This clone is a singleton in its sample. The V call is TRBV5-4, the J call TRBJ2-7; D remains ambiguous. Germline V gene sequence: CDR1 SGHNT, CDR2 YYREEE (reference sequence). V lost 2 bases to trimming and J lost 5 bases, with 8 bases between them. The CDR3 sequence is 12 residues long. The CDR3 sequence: CASSFEANEQYF. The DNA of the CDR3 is TGTGCCAGCAGCTTCGAAGCCAACGAGCAGTACTTC.

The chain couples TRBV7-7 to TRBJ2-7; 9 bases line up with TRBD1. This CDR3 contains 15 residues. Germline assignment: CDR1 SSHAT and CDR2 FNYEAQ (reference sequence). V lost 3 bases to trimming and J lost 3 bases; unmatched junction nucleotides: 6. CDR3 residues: CASSFYRGRVYEQYF. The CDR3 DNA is TGTGCCAGCAGCTTTTACAGGGGGCGAGTCTACGAGCAGTACTTC.

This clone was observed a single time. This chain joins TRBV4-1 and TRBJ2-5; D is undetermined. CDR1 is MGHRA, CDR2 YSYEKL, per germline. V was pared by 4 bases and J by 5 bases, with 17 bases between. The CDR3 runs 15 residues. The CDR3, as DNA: TGCGCCAGCAGCCTCAATAGCCTCGTCCGGGAGACCCAGTACTTC. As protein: CASSLNSLVRETQYF.

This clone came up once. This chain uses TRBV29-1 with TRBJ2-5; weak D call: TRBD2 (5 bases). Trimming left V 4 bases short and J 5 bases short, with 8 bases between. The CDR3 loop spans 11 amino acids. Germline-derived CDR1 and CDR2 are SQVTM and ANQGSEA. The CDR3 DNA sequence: TGCAGCGTTGGGAGGTCCGAGACCCAGTACTTC. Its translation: CSVGRSETQYF.

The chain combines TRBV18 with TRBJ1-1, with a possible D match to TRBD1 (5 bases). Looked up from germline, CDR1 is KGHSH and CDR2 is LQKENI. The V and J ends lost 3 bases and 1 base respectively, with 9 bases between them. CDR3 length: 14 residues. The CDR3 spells CASSPGLTNTEAFF. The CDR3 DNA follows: TGTGCCAGCTCACCGGGGCTGACGAACACTGAAGCTTTCTTT.

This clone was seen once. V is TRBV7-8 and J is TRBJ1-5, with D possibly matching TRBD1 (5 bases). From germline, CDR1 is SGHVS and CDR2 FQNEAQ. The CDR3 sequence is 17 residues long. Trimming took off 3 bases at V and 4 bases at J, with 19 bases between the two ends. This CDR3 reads CASSFKRSGVLNQPQHF. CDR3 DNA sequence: TGTGCCAGCAGCTTTAAAAGATCGGGGGTCCTTAATCAGCCCCAGCATTTT.

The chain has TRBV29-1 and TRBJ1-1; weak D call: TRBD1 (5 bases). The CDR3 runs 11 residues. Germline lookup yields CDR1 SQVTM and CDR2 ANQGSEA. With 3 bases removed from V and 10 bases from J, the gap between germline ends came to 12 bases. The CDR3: CSVEGQGAAFF. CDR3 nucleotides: TGCAGCGTTGAGGGGCAGGGTGCAGCTTTCTTT.

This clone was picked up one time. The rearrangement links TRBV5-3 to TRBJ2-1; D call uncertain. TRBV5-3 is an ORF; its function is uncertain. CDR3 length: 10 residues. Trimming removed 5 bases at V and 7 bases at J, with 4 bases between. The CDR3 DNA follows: TGTGCCAGAAGTCCTAATGAGCAGTTCTTC. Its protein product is CARSPNEQFF.

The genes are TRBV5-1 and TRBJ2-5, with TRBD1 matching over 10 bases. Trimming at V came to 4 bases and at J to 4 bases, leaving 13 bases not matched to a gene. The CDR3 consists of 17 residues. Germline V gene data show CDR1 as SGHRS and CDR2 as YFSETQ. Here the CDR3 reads CASSPRKTGGKAETQYF. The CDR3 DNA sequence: TGCGCCAGCAGCCCTCGGAAGACAGGGGGCAAGGCAGAGACCCAGTACTTC.

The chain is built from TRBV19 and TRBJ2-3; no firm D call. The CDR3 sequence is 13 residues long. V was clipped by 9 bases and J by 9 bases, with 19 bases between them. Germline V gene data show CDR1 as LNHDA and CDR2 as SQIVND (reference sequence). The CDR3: CASSPPLDLTQYF. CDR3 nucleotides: TGTGCCAGCTCCCCTCCGCTTGACTTAACGCAGTATTTT.

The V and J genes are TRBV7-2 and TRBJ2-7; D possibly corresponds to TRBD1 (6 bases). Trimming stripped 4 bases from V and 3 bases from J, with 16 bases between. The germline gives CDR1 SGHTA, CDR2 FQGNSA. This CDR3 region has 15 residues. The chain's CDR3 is CASSSYQEGGYEQYF. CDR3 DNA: TGTGCCAGCAGCTCTTACCAAGAAGGGGGCTACGAGCAGTACTTC.

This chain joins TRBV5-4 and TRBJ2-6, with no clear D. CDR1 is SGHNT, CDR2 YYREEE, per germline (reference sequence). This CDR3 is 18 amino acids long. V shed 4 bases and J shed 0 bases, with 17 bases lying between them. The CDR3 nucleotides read TGTGCCAGCAGCGTAGGCCCAGGTGGGCTCTCTGGGGCCAACGTCCTGACTTTC. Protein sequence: CASSVGPGGLSGANVLTF. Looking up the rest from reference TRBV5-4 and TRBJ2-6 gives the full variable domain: ETGVTQSPTHLIKTRGQQVTLRCSSQSGHNTVSWYQQALGQGPQFIFQYYREEENGRGNFPPRFSGLQFPNYSSELNVNALELDDSALYLCASSVGPGGLSGANVLTFGAGSRLTVL.

CDR3 nucleotides: TGTGCCAGCAGCCGGGTGATGGTCGCCGGGGAGCTGTTTTTT. Its protein product is CASSRVMVAGELFF. The chain combines TRBV5-5 with TRBJ2-2; D uncertain. The germline V gene encodes CDR1 SGHKS and CDR2 YYEKEE (reference sequence). Trimming took off 4 bases at V and 6 bases at J, with 13 bases between the two ends. The CDR3 runs 14 residues. Looking up the rest from reference TRBV5-5 and TRBJ2-2 gives the full variable domain: DAGVTQSPTHLIKTRGQQVTLRCSPISGHKSVSWYQQVLGQGPQFIFQYYEKEERGRGNFPDRFSARQFPNYSSELNVNALLLGDSALYLCASSRVMVAGELFFGEGSRLTVL.

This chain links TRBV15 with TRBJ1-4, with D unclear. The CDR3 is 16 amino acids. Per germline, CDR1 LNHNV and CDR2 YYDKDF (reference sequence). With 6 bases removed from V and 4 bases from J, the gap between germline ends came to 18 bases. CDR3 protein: CATRNPLGLFNEKLFF. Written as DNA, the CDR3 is TGTGCCACCAGGAATCCCCTCGGACTGTTTAATGAAAAACTGTTTTTT.

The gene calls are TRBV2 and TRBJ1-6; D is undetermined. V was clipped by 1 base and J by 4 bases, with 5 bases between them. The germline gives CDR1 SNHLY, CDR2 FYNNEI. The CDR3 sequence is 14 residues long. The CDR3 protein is CASSEGGYNSPLHF. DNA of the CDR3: TGTGCCAGCAGTGAAGGCGGGTATAATTCACCCCTCCACTTT. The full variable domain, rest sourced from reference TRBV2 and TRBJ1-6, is EPEVTQTPSHQVTQMGQEVILRCVPISNHLYFYWYRQILGQKVEFLVSFYNNEISEKSEIFDDQFSVERPDGSNFTLKIRSTKLEDSAMYFCASSEGGYNSPLHFGNGTRLTVT.

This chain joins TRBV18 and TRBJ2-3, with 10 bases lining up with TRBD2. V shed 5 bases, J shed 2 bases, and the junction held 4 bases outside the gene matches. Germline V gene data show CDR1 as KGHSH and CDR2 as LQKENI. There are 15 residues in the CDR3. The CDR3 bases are TGTGCCAGCTCAATACTAGCGGGGCCCACAGATACGCAGTATTTT. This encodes CASSILAGPTDTQYF.

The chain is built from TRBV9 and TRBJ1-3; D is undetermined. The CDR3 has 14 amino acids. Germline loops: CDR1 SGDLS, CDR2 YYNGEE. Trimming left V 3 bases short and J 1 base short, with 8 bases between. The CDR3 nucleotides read TGTGCCAGCAGCGGCGACTCGTCTGGAAACACCATATATTTT. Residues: CASSGDSSGNTIYF.

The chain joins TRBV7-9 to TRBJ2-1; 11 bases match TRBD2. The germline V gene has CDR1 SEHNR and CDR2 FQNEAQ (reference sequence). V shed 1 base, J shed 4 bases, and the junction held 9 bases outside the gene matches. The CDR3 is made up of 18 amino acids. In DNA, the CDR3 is TGTGCCAGCAGCTTAGGGTCCGGACTAGCGGGTTTGTACAATGAGCAGTTCTTC. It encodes CASSLGSGLAGLYNEQFF. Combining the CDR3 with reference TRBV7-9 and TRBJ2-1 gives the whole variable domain DTGVSQNPRHKITKRGQNVTFRCDPISEHNRLYWYRQTLGQGPEFLTYFQNEAQLEKSRLLSDRFSAERPKGSFSTLEIQRTEQGDSAMYLCASSLGSGLAGLYNEQFFGPGTRLTVL.

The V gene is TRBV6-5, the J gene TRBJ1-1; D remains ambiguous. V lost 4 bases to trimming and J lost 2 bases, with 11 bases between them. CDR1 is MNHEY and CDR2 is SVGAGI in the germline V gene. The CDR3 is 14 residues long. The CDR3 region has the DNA TGTGCCAGCAGTTCCTCTTTTCTAAACACTGAAGCTTTCTTT. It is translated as CASSSSFLNTEAFF.

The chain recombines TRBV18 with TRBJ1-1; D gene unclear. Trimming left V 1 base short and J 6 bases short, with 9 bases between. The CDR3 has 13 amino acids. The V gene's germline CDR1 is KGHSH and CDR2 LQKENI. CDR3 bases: TGTGCCAGCTCACCACAGGAGGGCGCTGAAGCTTTCTTT. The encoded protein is CASSPQEGAEAFF.

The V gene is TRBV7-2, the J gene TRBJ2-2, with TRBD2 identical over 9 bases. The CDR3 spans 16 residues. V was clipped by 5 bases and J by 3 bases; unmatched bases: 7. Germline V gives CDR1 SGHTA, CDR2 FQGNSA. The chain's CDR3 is CASSPYGGGDTGELFF. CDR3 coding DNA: TGTGCCAGCAGCCCCTACGGCGGGGGGGACACCGGGGAGCTGTTTTTT.

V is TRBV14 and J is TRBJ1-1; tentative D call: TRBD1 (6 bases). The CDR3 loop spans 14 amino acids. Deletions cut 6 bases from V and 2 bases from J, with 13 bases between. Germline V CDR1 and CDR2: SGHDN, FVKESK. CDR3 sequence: CASSHRVINTEAFF. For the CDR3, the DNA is TGTGCCAGCAGTCACAGGGTAATTAACACTGAAGCTTTCTTT.

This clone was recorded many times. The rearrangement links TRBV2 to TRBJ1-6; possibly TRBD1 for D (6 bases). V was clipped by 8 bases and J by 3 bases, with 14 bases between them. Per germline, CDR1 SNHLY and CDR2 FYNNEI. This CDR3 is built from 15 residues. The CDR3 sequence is CASRRTDNYNSPLHF. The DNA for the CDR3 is TGTGCCAGCCGCCGGACAGACAACTATAATTCACCCCTCCACTTT.